The 17 T cell receptor beta chains below all came from one sample that was sequenced in a study of identical twins. TCRdb used MiXCR to reprocess the 5' RACE reads, holding one entry per CDR3 protein. This sample has just over 450,000 distinct CDR3 sequences, with approximately 14% found just once. These data also formed part of another study, on yellow fever vaccine responses in identical twins.

Sequences were obtained from CD4+ T cells sorted from blood. The origin of the receptors is a woman under 30 in good health.

The genes are TRBV6-5 and TRBJ1-2; no reliable D call. Germline V gene data show CDR1 as MNHEY and CDR2 as SVGAGI. The length of the CDR3 is 13 residues. V was pared by 7 bases and J by 7 bases, with 16 bases between. The CDR3, as DNA: TGTGCCAGCACTTGGGCGCGGGATGTTGGCTACACCTTC. As protein: CASTWARDVGYTF.

V is TRBV20-1 and J is TRBJ1-1; TRBD1 aligns across 8 bases. The V gene's germline CDR1 is DFQATT and CDR2 SNEGSKA (reference sequence). The CDR3 covers 13 residues. The CDR3: CRGTGGSNTEAFF. The CDR3 bases are TGCAGGGGGACAGGCGGAAGTAACACTGAAGCTTTCTTT.

This clonotype was counted between two and nine times. The V and J genes are TRBV3-1 and TRBJ1-1; possible D gene TRBD1, 5 bases. The CDR3 consists of 17 residues. The germline V and J ends were trimmed by 0 bases and 0 bases, with 14 bases remaining between them. Germline lookup yields CDR1 LGHDT and CDR2 YNNKEL (reference sequence). CDR3: CASSQDRAGKLNTEAFF. CDR3 nucleotides: TGTGCCAGCAGCCAAGACAGAGCAGGGAAATTGAACACTGAAGCTTTCTTT.

This clonotype turned up a few times. V and J are TRBV6-1 and TRBJ2-7, with a tentative D call TRBD2 (5 bases). Trimming left V 6 bases short and J 2 bases short, with 5 bases between. The CDR3 length is 11 residues. CDR1 and CDR2 (germline): MNHNS, SASEGT. CDR3 amino acids: CASRGAYEQYF. DNA of the CDR3: TGTGCCAGCAGGGGAGCCTACGAGCAGTACTTC.

In this sample, this clonotype turned up a few times. Written as DNA, the CDR3 is TGTGCCACCAGTGGCCCCAGGGGCCACGAGCAGTACTTC. Residues: CATSGPRGHEQYF. The J gene is TRBJ2-7, the V gene TRBV24-1, with a tentative D call TRBD1 (6 bases). The CDR3 length is 13 residues. V was clipped by 5 bases and J by 5 bases, with 12 bases between them. Germline-derived CDR1 and CDR2 are KGHDR and SFDVKD.

V usage is TRBV27 and J usage is TRBJ1-5; 10 nucleotides align to TRBD1. The V and J ends lost 3 bases and 1 base, in that order; junction bases with no gene match: 9. The CDR3 sequence is 18 residues long. Germline values: CDR1 MNHEY, CDR2 SMNVEV (reference sequence). The CDR3 DNA reads TGTGCCAGCAGTTTCCCTCTGACAGGGGGCACAAGCAATCAGCCCCAGCATTTT. This codes for CASSFPLTGGTSNQPQHF.

This clonotype was found a few times. The chain carries TRBV7-2 and TRBJ2-7; 13 nucleotides align to TRBD2. The trim removed 3 bases at V and 3 bases at J, leaving 8 bases unmatched. The CDR3 totals 17 residues. The germline gives CDR1 SGHTA, CDR2 FQGNSA. Written as DNA, the CDR3 is TGTGCCAGCAGCTTCTTAGGACTAGCGGGGGACTACTACGAGCAGTACTTC. Residues: CASSFLGLAGDYYEQYF.

The chain uses TRBV7-8 and TRBJ2-2; D is undetermined. The CDR3 is 15 residues long. Germline loops: CDR1 SGHVS, CDR2 FQNEAQ. V was trimmed by 5 bases and J by 4 bases, leaving 14 bases between them. The CDR3 sequence: CASSLPRGGTGELFF. In nucleotides, the CDR3 is TGTGCCAGCAGCCTCCCGCGCGGCGGCACCGGGGAGCTGTTTTTT.

The chain is built from TRBV13 and TRBJ2-5; a weak D match, TRBD2 (6 bases). V was trimmed by 3 bases and J by 5 bases, leaving 22 bases between them. This CDR3 has 17 residues. Germline-derived CDR1 and CDR2 are PRHDT and FYEKMQ (reference sequence). CDR3 region: CASSLEGSPIVLETQYF. DNA of the CDR3: TGTGCCAGCAGCTTGGAGGGTAGCCCCATAGTTTTGGAGACCCAGTACTTC.

Ten or more counts support this clonotype. The CDR3 sequence: CASSQRERNEQFF. The CDR3 DNA follows: TGCGCCAGCAGCCAGCGGGAACGCAATGAGCAGTTCTTC. The chain employs TRBV5-1 and TRBJ2-1, with 7 nucleotides matching TRBD2. Germline lookup yields CDR1 SGHRS and CDR2 YFSETQ. Trimming cost V 4 bases and J 6 bases; bases outside gene matches: 4. The CDR3 extends over 13 amino acids.

This chain links TRBV7-2 with TRBJ2-7, with TRBD1 matching 9 bases. The length of the CDR3 is 16 residues. V trimming: 5 bases; J trimming: 5 bases; junction bases outside the gene matches: 13. The germline V gene encodes CDR1 SGHTA and CDR2 FQGNSA. CDR3 sequence reads: CASSPSPDRGSNEQYF. For the CDR3, the DNA is TGTGCCAGCAGCCCGTCTCCGGACAGGGGTAGTAACGAGCAGTACTTC.

The chain recombines TRBV10-3 with TRBJ1-5; no reliable D call. V gave up 2 bases and J gave up 2 bases, with 4 bases separating them. This CDR3 contains 13 residues. CDR1 ENHRY and CDR2 SYGVKD come from the germline V gene. The DNA of the CDR3 is TGTGCCATCAGTGAGATTGGCAATCAGCCCCAGCATTTT. It is translated as CAISEIGNQPQHF.

V is TRBV5-4 and J is TRBJ2-1, with 14 bases lining up with TRBD2. Trimming removed 2 bases from V and 2 bases from J; junction bases left unmatched: 9. Germline loops: CDR1 SGHNT, CDR2 YYREEE (reference sequence). The CDR3 sequence is 19 residues long. The CDR3: CASSFSGLAGGIAYNEQFF. Written as DNA, the CDR3 is TGTGCCAGCAGCTTCTCCGGACTAGCGGGGGGTATAGCCTACAATGAGCAGTTCTTC.

This clonotype showed up many times. The gene calls are TRBV4-3 and TRBJ2-5; 9 bases line up with TRBD2. Germline lookup yields CDR1 LGHNA and CDR2 YSLEER. The length of the CDR3 is 16 residues. The ends lost 3 bases at V and 5 bases at J; junction bases unmatched: 10. The DNA for the CDR3 is TGCGCCAGCAGCCAGGCTAGCGGGATTTCACCCGAGACCCAGTACTTC. Protein product: CASSQASGISPETQYF.

This clonotype was seen a few times. The chain couples TRBV27 to TRBJ2-5; 10 positions agree with TRBD2. The germline V gene encodes CDR1 MNHEY and CDR2 SMNVEV (reference sequence). The V segment lost 6 bases and the J segment 0 bases; nucleotides outside the gene matches: 1. The CDR3 has 14 residues. CDR3 sequence reads: CASRTSGNQETQYF. The CDR3 DNA reads as TGTGCCAGCAGAACTAGCGGGAACCAAGAGACCCAGTACTTC.

Points on this clonotype: The junction does not match germline at one end; this may be a read error. The CDR3 reads CSARLAGLTDSQYF. Written as DNA, the CDR3 is TGCAGTGCTAGACTAGCGGGGCTCACAGATTCGCAGTATTTT. V gene TRBV20-1 combines with J gene TRBJ2-3; TRBD2 agrees at 9 bases. CDR1 is DFQATT, CDR2 SNEGSKA, per germline (reference sequence). This CDR3 comprises 14 residues.

V and J are TRBV3-1 and TRBJ1-5; D is uncertain. CDR1 and CDR2 from the germline V gene are LGHDT and YNNKEL (reference sequence). This CDR3 has 14 residues. V was pared by 5 bases and J by 2 bases, with 10 bases between. The CDR3 here is CASSGRVGNQPQHF. The CDR3 bases are TGTGCCAGCAGCGGCCGAGTGGGCAATCAGCCCCAGCATTTT.